The sequence of this T cell receptor (beta chain) was determined in a study of CD8 T cells in Susac syndrome. Regarding the study as a whole: None of the CD4+ T cell repertoires in Susac syndrome showed clonal expansion.

With regard to this clonotype: The antigen is unknown.

Germline-derived CDR1 and CDR2 are MDHEN and SYDVKM. The V end lost 2 bases, the J end lost 4 bases, and 12 bases lay between the germline ends. CDR3 size: 14 residues. Random-hexamer reverse transcription was applied to about 0.45 to 1 ug RNA. Across 54 Vbeta and 13 Jbeta, immunoSEQ multiplex PCR amplified TCR beta CDR3. MiXCR, run by TCRdb on the immunoSEQ multiplex PCR reads, gives a single entry per CDR3 protein. The table lists 170,000 or so distinct CDR3 sequences, about 96% of them singletons, with 0.12% in the top ten. The chain joins TRBV28 to TRBJ2-7, with a tentative D call TRBD2 (6 bases). This receptor was obtained from a human donor with Susac syndrome. Sequencing was done on a sample of CD4+ T cells from PBMCs. CDR3 sequence (DNA): TGTGCCAGCAGTTTACCCGGGGGTAGTTACGAGCAGTACTTC. This encodes CASSLPGGSYEQYF.